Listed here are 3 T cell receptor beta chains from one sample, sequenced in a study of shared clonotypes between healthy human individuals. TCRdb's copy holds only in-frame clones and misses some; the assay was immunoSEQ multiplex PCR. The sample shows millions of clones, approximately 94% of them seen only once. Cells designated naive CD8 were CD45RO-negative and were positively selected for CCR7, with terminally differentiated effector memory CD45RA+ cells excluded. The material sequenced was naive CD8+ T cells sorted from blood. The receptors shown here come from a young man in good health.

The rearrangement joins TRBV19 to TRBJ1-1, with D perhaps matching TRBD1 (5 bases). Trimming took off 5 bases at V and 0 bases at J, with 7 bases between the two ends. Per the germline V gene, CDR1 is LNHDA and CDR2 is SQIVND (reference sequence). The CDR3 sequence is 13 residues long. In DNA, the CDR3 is TGTGCCAGTAGTTGGGGACTGAACACTGAAGCTTTCTTT. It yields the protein CASSWGLNTEAFF.

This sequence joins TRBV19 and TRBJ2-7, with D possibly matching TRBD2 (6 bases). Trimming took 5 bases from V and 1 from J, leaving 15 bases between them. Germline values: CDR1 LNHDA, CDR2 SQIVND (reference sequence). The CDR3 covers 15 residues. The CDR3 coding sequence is TGTGCCAGTAGTTACTTCTTCGGGGGTTCCTACGAGCAGTACTTC. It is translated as CASSYFFGGSYEQYF.

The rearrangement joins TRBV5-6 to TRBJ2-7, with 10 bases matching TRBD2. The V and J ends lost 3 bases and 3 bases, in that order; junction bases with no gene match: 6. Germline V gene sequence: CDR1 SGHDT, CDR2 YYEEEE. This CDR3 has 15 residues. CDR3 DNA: TGTGCCAGCAGCTCCTTCCTAGCGGGGGTCTACGAGCAGTACTTC. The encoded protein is CASSSFLAGVYEQYF.